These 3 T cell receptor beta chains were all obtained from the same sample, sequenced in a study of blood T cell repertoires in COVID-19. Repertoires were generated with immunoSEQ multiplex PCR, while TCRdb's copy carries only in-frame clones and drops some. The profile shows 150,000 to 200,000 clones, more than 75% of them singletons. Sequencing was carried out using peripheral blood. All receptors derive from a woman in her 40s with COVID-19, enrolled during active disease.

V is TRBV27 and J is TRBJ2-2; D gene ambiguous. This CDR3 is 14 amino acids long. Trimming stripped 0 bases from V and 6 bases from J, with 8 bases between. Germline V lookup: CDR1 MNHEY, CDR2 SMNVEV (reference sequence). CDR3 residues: CASSLSKAAGELFF. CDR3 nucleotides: TGTGCCAGCAGTTTATCCAAGGCGGCCGGGGAGCTGTTTTTT.

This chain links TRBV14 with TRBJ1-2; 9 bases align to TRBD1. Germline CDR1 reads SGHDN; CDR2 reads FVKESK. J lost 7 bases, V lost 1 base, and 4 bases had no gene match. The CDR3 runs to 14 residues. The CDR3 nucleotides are TGTGCCAGCAGCCAAGGGGACAGGGTCGGTGGCTACACCTTC. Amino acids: CASSQGDRVGGYTF.

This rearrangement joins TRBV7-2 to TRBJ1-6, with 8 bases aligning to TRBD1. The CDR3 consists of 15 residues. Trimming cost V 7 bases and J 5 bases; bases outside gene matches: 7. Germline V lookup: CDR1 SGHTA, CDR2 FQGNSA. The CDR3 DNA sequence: TGTGCCAGCAAAACACAGGGGGGGAATAATTCACCCCTCCACTTT. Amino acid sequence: CASKTQGGNNSPLHF.